These 7 T cell receptor beta chains originate from one sample sequenced in a study of blood T cell repertoires in COVID-19. Generated by immunoSEQ multiplex PCR, the TCRdb table keeps only in-frame clones and is missing some. The table shows about 280,000 clones, with 85% to 90% occurring only once. The source material was PBMCs or T cells enriched from blood (not recorded which). The receptor source for this set is a woman aged 55-69 years in a cohort exposed to, infected with or recovered from COVID-19 (not recorded which).

The chain combines TRBV19 with TRBJ2-3; 11 bases map to TRBD2. The junction had 2 bases not matched to a gene; V was cut back by 4 bases and J by 2 bases. The CDR3 contains 15 residues. Per germline, CDR1 LNHDA and CDR2 SQIVND (reference sequence). Here the CDR3 DNA reads TGTGCCAGTAGTAAGACTAGCGGGGCCACAGATACGCAGTATTTT. The encoded protein is CASSKTSGATDTQYF. The variable domain in full, with the rest retrieved from reference TRBV19 and TRBJ2-3, is DGGITQSPKYLFRKEGQNVTLSCEQNLNHDAMYWYRQDPGQGLRLIYYSQIVNDFQKGDIAEGYSVSREKKESFPLTVTSAQKNPTAFYLCASSKTSGATDTQYFGPGTRLTVL.

The chain carries TRBV2 and TRBJ1-2; unclear D gene. Trimming took off 3 bases at V and 4 bases at J, with 12 bases between the two ends. This CDR3 is built from 14 residues. Germline V CDR1 and CDR2: SNHLY, FYNNEI. The CDR3 DNA reads TGTGCCAGCAGTGAGGTGAGGTCGGGCTATGGCTACACCTTC. Translating it yields CASSEVRSGYGYTF. The whole variable domain, filled in from reference TRBV2 and TRBJ1-2, reads EPEVTQTPSHQVTQMGQEVILRCVPISNHLYFYWYRQILGQKVEFLVSFYNNEISEKSEIFDDQFSVERPDGSNFTLKIRSTKLEDSAMYFCASSEVRSGYGYTFGSGTRLTVV.

The CDR3: CASRFGQMNTEAFF. The CDR3 DNA follows: TGTGCCAGCAGGTTCGGACAAATGAACACTGAAGCTTTCTTT. The chain links TRBV28 to TRBJ1-1; D is possibly TRBD1 (5 bases). The ends were cut back, 6 bases at V and 0 bases at J, with 11 bases in the middle. Germline CDR1 is MDHEN and CDR2 is SYDVKM. This CDR3 is 14 amino acids long.

The chain recombines TRBV6-5 with TRBJ2-2; D perhaps matches TRBD1 (5 bases). There are 15 residues in the CDR3. V was trimmed by 0 bases and J by 4 bases, leaving 9 bases between them. Per germline, CDR1 MNHEY and CDR2 SVGAGI. The CDR3 coding sequence is TGTGCCAGCAGTTACTCGAATAGGGGCACCGGGGAGCTGTTTTTT. Encoded protein: CASSYSNRGTGELFF.

This chain joins TRBV11-2 and TRBJ2-7; 9 bases are shared with TRBD1. CDR3 length: 14 amino acids. The germline V gene encodes CDR1 SGHAT and CDR2 FQNNGV. The ends lost 5 bases at V and 2 bases at J; junction bases unmatched: 4. The CDR3 bases are TGTGCCAGCAGCCACCGGGACAGGGCCTACGAGCAGTACTTC. Residues: CASSHRDRAYEQYF.

This chain uses TRBV7-2 with TRBJ2-1; a possible D gene is TRBD2 (6 bases). Germline CDR1 and CDR2: SGHTA and FQGNSA. The CDR3 runs 14 residues. V was pared by 6 bases and J by 6 bases, with 15 bases between. Written as DNA, the CDR3 is TGTGCCAGCAGAACAACGGGACTCGGCAATGAGCAGTTCTTC. It specifies CASRTTGLGNEQFF.

This sequence joins TRBV7-2 and TRBJ2-7; 9 positions agree with TRBD1. The CDR3 totals 14 residues. The junction had 2 bases not matched to a gene; V was cut back by 1 base and J by 4 bases. In germline, CDR1 is SGHTA, CDR2 FQGNSA. In nucleotides, the CDR3 is TGTGCCAGCAGCTTAGTGGGACAGGGATACGAGCAGTACTTC. This encodes CASSLVGQGYEQYF.